This T cell receptor beta chain was identified during a study of blood T cell repertoires in COVID-19. Study context: The cDNA or gDNA used as material had been derived from T cells, B-cell-depleted T cells, or PBMCs.

Libraries were prepared by immunoSEQ multiplex PCR; TCRdb keeps only in-frame clonotypes and omits some of them. The sample shows some 340,000 clones, 90% of them seen only once. The CDR3 length is 17 residues. The germline V gene has CDR1 SGHAT and CDR2 FQNNGV. V lost 1 base and J lost 3; bases outside the gene matches: 11. Recruits, aged roughly 18 to 90 years, lived in some 25 US areas. Assignments of participants to cohorts depended upon their own reported clinical history. Input material: PBMCs or T cells enriched from blood (not recorded which). The gene calls are TRBV11-2 and TRBJ2-5; 7 bases are a match to TRBD1. The sequence derives from a woman in her thirties who had been exposed to COVID-19. The CDR3 DNA sequence: TGTGCCAGCAGCTTAGGCTTCCGGACAGGAGATAAAGAGACCCAGTACTTC. Residues: CASSLGFRTGDKETQYF.